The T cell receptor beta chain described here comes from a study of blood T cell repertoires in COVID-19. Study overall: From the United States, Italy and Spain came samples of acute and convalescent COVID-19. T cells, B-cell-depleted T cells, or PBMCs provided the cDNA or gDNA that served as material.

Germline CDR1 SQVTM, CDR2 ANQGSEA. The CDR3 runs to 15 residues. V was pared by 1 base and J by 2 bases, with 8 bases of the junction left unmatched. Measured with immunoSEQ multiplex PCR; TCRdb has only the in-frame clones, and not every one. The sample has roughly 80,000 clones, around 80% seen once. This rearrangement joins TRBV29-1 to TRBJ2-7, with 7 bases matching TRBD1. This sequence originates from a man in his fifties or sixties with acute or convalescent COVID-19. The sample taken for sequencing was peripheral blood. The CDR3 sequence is CSVEGGSRGPYEQYF. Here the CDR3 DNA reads TGCAGCGTTGAAGGGGGGAGTAGGGGGCCCTACGAGCAGTACTTC.